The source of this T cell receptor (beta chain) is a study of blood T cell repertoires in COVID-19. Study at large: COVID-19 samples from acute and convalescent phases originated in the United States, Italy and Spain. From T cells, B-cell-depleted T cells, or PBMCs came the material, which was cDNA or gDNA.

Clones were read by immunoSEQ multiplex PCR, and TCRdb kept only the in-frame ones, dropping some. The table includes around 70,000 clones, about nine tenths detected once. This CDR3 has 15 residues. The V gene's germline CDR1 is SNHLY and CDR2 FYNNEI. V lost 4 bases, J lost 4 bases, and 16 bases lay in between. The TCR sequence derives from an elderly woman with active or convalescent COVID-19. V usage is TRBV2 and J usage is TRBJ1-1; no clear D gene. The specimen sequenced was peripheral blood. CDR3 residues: CASSATPPAGTEAFF. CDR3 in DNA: TGTGCCAGCAGTGCTACCCCCCCGGCGGGCACTGAAGCTTTCTTT.